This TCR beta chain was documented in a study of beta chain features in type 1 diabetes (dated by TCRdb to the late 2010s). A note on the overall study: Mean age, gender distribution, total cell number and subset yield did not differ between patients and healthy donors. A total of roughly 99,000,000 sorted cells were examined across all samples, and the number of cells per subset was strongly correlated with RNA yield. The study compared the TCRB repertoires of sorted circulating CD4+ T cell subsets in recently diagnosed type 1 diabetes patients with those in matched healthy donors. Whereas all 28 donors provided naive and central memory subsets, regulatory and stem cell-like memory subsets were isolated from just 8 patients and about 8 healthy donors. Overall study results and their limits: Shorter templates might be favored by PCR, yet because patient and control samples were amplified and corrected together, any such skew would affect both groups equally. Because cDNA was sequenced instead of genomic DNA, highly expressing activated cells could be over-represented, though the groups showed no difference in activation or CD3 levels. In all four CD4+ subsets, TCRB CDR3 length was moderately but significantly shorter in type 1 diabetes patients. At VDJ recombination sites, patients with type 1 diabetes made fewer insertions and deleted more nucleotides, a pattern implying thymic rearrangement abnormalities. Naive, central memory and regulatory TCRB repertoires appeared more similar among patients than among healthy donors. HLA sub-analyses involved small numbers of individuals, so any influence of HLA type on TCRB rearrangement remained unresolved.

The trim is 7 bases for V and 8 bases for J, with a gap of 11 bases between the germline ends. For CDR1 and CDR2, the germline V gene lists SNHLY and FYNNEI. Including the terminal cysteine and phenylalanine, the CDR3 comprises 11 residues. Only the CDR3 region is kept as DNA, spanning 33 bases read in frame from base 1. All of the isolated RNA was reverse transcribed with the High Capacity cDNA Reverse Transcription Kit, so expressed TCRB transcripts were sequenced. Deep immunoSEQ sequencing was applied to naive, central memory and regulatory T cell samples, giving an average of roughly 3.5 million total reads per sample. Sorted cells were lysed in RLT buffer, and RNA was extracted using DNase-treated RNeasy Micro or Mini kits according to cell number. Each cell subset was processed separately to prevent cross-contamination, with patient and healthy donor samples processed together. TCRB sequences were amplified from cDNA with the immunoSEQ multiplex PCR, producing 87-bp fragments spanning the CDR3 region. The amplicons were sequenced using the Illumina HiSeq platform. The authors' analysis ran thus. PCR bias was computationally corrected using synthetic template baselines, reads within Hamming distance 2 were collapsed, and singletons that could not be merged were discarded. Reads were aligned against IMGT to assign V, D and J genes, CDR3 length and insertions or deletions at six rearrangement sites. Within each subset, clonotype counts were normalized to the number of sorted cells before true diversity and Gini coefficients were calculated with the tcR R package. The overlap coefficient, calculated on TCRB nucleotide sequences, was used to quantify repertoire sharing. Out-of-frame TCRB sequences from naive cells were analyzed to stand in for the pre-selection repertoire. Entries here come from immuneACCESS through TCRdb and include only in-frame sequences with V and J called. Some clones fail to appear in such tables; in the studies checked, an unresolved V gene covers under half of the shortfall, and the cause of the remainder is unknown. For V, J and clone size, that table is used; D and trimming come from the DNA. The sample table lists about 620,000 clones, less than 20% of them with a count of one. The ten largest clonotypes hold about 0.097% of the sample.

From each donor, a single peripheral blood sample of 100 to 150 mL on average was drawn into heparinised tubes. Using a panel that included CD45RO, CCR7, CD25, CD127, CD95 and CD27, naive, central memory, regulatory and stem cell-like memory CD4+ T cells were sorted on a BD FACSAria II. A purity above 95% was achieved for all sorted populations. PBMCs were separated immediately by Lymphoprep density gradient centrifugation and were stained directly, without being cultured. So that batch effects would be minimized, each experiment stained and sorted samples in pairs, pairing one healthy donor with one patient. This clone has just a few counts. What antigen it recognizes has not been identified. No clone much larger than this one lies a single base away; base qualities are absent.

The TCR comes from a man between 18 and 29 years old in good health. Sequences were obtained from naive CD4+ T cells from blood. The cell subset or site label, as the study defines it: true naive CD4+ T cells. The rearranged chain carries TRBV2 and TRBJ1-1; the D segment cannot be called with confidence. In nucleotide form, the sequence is TGTGCCAGCATTTTCCACTACGAAGCTTTCTTT. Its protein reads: CASIFHYEAFF.